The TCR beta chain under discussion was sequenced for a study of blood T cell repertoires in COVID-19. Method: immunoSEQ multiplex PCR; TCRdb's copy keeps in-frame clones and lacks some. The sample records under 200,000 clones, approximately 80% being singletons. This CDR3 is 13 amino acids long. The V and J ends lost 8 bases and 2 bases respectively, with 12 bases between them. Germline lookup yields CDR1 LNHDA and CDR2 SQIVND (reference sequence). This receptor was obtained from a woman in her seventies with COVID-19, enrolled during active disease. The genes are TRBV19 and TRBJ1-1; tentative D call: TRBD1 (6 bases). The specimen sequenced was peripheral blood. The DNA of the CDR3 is TGTGCCAGTTCCCTACAGGGTAACACTGAAGCTTTCTTT. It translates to CASSLQGNTEAFF.